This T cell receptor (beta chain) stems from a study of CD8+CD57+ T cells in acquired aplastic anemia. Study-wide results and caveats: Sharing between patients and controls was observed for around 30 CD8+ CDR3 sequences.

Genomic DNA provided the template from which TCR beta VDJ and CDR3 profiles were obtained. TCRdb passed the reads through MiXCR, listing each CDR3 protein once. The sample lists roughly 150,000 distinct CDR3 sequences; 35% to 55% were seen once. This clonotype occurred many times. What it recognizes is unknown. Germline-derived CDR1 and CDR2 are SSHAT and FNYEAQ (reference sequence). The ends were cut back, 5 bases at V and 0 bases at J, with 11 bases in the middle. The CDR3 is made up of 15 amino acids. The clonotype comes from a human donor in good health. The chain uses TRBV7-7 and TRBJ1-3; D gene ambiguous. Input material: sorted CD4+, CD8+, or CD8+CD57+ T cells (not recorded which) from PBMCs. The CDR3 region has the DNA TGTGCCAGCAGCCCAGGATCTTCCTCTGGAAACACCATATATTTT. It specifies CASSPGSSSGNTIYF.